These 4 T cell receptor beta chains were all obtained from the same sample, sequenced in a study of T cells in Graves' hyperthyroidism and ophthalmopathy. TCR beta CDR3 region amplification was performed from RNA transcripts. First-round RT-PCR with HTBI primers amplified the TCR CDR3 region. TCRdb fed the multiplex PCR reads into MiXCR, producing one record per CDR3 protein. The sample holds over 550,000 distinct CDR3 sequences; about a sixth are singletons and the top ten take 18%. Sequencing was carried out using blood. These receptors were taken from a woman younger than 30 with Graves' hyperthyroidism.

J is TRBJ1-4 and V is TRBV6-1; a weak D match, TRBD1 (6 bases). The CDR3 consists of 16 residues. The V end was cut by 4 bases, the J end by 0 bases, with 12 bases between. Germline V gene data show CDR1 as MNHNS and CDR2 as SASEGT. CDR3 protein: CASSGDQGTTNEKLFF. In DNA, the CDR3 is TGTGCCAGCAGTGGAGACCAGGGGACAACTAATGAAAAACTGTTTTTT.

The table lists this clonotype with many counts. The V and J genes are TRBV10-3 and TRBJ2-5, with a weak D call TRBD1 (5 bases). The CDR3 loop spans 15 amino acids. Germline V CDR1 and CDR2: ENHRY, SYGVKD. V was shortened by 4 bases and J by 0 bases, with 12 bases between the two germline ends. The CDR3 bases are TGTGCCATCAGTGTCATTTCAGGGTACCAAGAGACCCAGTACTTC. It specifies CAISVISGYQETQYF.

This chain joins TRBV3-1 and TRBJ1-5, with a weak D call TRBD1 (5 bases). The CDR3 length is 15 residues. Germline CDR1 reads LGHDT; CDR2 reads YNNKEL (reference sequence). Trimming took off 5 bases at V and 5 bases at J, with 16 bases between the two ends. This CDR3 is CASSRGLMTDQPQHF. CDR3 in DNA: TGTGCCAGCAGCAGGGGACTCATGACCGATCAGCCCCAGCATTTT.

This clonotype was observed many times. This chain connects TRBV11-2 to TRBJ2-7, with a possible D match to TRBD1 (6 bases). CDR1 is SGHAT and CDR2 is FQNNGV in the germline V gene. The length of the CDR3 is 14 residues. V gave up 1 base and J gave up 6 bases, with 13 bases separating them. CDR3 in amino acids: CASSLARGAGEQYF. The CDR3 DNA reads TGTGCCAGCAGCTTAGCCAGGGGTGCTGGCGAGCAGTACTTC.